This is a list of T cell receptor beta chains from one sample in a study of shared clonotypes between healthy human individuals. Produced via immunoSEQ multiplex PCR; TCRdb's table is partial and in-frame only. The table includes some 2.3 million clones, 85% to 95% detected once. The sample consisted of naive CD4+ T cells from PBMCs. These receptors came from a man in his late teens or twenties in good health. Some clones in this sample may be carry-over from other donors' samples. CDR3s include the opening cysteine and the closing phenylalanine or tryptophan. The D gene is left open where the match is weak. Clone size is not always given. Where it is, it says once, few, many or a class for expanded clones.

j_call v_call clone_size d_call cdr3_aa cdr3_nt
TRBJ1-5 TRBV14 - TRBD1 CASSQTPGQGAHDQPQHF TGTGCCAGCAGCCAAACACCGGGACAGGGGGCTCATGATCAGCCCCAGCATTTT
TRBJ2-1 TRBV11-2 - TRBD2 CASSSIAGSYNEQFF TGTGCCAGCAGCTCCATAGCGGGGTCCTACAATGAGCAGTTCTTC
TRBJ1-6 TRBV7-2 once TRBD1 CASSQDRNSPLHF TGTGCCAGCAGCCAGGACAGGAATTCACCCCTCCACTTT
TRBJ1-1 TRBV5-4 - - CASSLSQGGNTEAFF TGTGCCAGCAGCTTGAGTCAGGGAGGGAACACTGAAGCTTTCTTT
TRBJ2-5 TRBV19 - - CASRALNGGERETQYF TGTGCCAGTAGGGCACTGAACGGCGGGGAGCGAGAGACCCAGTACTTC
TRBJ1-5 TRBV11-2 - TRBD1 CASSLDRAQPQHF TGTGCCAGCAGCTTGGACAGGGCTCAGCCCCAGCATTTT
TRBJ1-2 TRBV11-1 - - CASSLVGPAMGYTF TGTGCCAGCAGCTTAGTAGGCCCCGCTATGGGCTACACCTTC
TRBJ2-2 TRBV5-1 - TRBD1 CASSTRTGNTGELFF TGCGCCAGCAGCACACGGACAGGGAACACCGGGGAGCTGTTTTTT
TRBJ1-1 TRBV5-1 - - CASSLMVRGSSLNTEAFF TGCGCCAGCAGCTTGATGGTAAGGGGCAGCTCCCTCAACACTGAAGCTTTCTTT
TRBJ2-3 TRBV11-1 - - CASSAAIGLFTDTQYF TGTGCCAGCAGCGCGGCCATAGGGCTCTTTACGGATACGCAGTATTTT
TRBJ1-2 TRBV28 - - CASSPTGYGYTF TGTGCCAGCAGTCCGACAGGATATGGCTACACCTTC
TRBJ2-1 TRBV5-1 - TRBD2 CASSSGFLLAGYNEQFF TGCGCCAGCAGCTCGGGATTCCTACTAGCGGGTTACAATGAGCAGTTCTTC
TRBJ1-2 TRBV19 - - CASSISYRSSRYGYTF TGTGCCAGTAGTATAAGTTACCGATCCTCGAGGTATGGCTACACCTTC
TRBJ2-1 TRBV5-1 - - CASSFGSGENNEQFF TGCGCCAGCAGCTTTGGGTCAGGGGAAAACAATGAGCAGTTCTTC
TRBJ2-2 TRBV5-1 - TRBD1 CASSPPQRTGSSTGELFF TGCGCCAGCAGCCCCCCACAAAGGACAGGGAGCTCCACCGGGGAGCTGTTTTTT
TRBJ2-7 TRBV7-8 - - CASSRDPRPYEQYF TGTGCCAGCAGCCGGGACCCTCGACCGTACGAGCAGTACTTC
TRBJ2-7 TRBV28 - - CASSPADGSSYEQYF TGTGCCAGCAGCCCAGCGGACGGGAGCTCCTACGAGCAGTACTTC
TRBJ2-2 TRBV9 - TRBD1 CASSIRDRGHSGELFF TGTGCCAGCAGCATCCGGGACAGGGGGCACTCCGGGGAGCTGTTTTTT
TRBJ1-3 TRBV18 - - CASSLDRSSGNTIYF TGTGCCAGCTCCCTCGACAGGAGCTCTGGAAACACCATATATTTT
TRBJ2-1 TRBV7-2 - - CASSFRSYNEQFF TGTGCCAGCAGCTTTCGGTCCTACAATGAGCAGTTCTTC
TRBJ1-1 TRBV4-1 - - CASSQVPLDTEAFF TGCGCCAGCAGCCAAGTTCCCCTCGACACTGAAGCTTTCTTT
TRBJ1-5 TRBV10-3 - - CAISTTDGNQPQHF TGTGCCATCAGTACGACAGATGGCAATCAGCCCCAGCATTTT
TRBJ1-1 TRBV6-5 few - CASSYSNRVDTEAFF TGTGCCAGCAGTTACTCGAACAGGGTGGACACTGAAGCTTTCTTT
TRBJ2-2 TRBV7-2 - - CASSLVLTGELFF TGTGCCAGCAGCTTAGTCCTTACCGGGGAGCTGTTTTTT
TRBJ1-1 TRBV18 - TRBD1 CASSLIRTGDPNTEAFF TGTGCCAGCTCACTGATCCGGACAGGGGACCCGAACACTGAAGCTTTCTTT
TRBJ1-1 TRBV10-1 - TRBD1 CATGTGGEAFF TGCGCCACCGGGACAGGGGGAGAAGCTTTCTTT
TRBJ1-2 TRBV19 - TRBD1 CASSRTGYGYTF TGTGCCAGTAGTAGGACAGGATATGGCTACACCTTC
TRBJ2-5 TRBV4-1 - - CASSLTSGTTQGETQYF TGCGCCAGCAGCCTAACGTCCGGGACCACCCAGGGGGAGACCCAGTACTTC
TRBJ2-7 TRBV5-1 - - CASSRAPDSAYEQYF TGCGCCAGCAGCCGAGCGCCGGACAGCGCCTACGAGCAGTACTTC
TRBJ2-5 TRBV2 - TRBD1 CAKQTGDETQYF TGTGCCAAACAGACAGGGGACGAGACCCAGTACTTC
TRBJ2-5 TRBV5-6 - - CASSGRGPPKETQYF TGTGCCAGCAGCGGCCGGGGACCGCCAAAAGAGACCCAGTACTTC
TRBJ1-2 TRBV19 - - CASSMRAYYGYTF TGTGCCAGTAGTATGCGGGCGTACTATGGCTACACCTTC
TRBJ1-5 TRBV27 - - CASSSIKGRREASQPQHF TGTGCCAGCAGTTCCATCAAGGGACGGCGGGAGGCGAGTCAGCCCCAGCATTTT
TRBJ1-4 TRBV5-1 - - CASSSSGRAEKLFF TGCGCCAGCAGCTCCTCCGGGAGGGCGGAAAAACTGTTTTTT
TRBJ1-5 TRBV15 - - CATSSPGQPQHF TGTGCCACCAGCTCCCCCGGCCAGCCCCAGCATTTT
TRBJ1-5 TRBV5-1 - - CASSPISGEIGPQHF TGCGCCAGCAGCCCCATTTCGGGGGAGATTGGACCCCAGCATTTT
TRBJ2-1 TRBV5-1 - TRBD2 CASSGGTTRWYEQFF TGCGCCAGCAGCGGAGGGACTACGAGGTGGTATGAGCAGTTCTTC
TRBJ2-1 TRBV5-4 - TRBD2 CASSPGLATGNEQFF TGTGCCAGCAGCCCCGGACTAGCGACTGGCAATGAGCAGTTCTTC
TRBJ2-5 TRBV7-9 - TRBD1 CASSLRSGGGGETQYF TGTGCCAGCAGCTTACGATCAGGGGGCGGAGGGGAGACCCAGTACTTC
TRBJ1-2 TRBV10-3 - TRBD1 CATRQGVMDGYTF TGTGCCACGAGACAGGGTGTTATGGATGGCTACACCTTC
TRBJ1-1 TRBV11-2 - - CASSSQAGRAQGTEAFF TGTGCCAGCAGCTCTCAGGCCGGGAGGGCCCAAGGAACTGAAGCTTTCTTT
TRBJ1-5 TRBV15 - - CATSRKTGNGQPQHF TGTGCCACCAGCAGAAAAACAGGGAATGGCCAGCCCCAGCATTTT
TRBJ2-7 TRBV20-1 - - CSAPFAYEQYF TGCAGTGCTCCATTCGCCTACGAGCAGTACTTC
TRBJ2-7 TRBV5-1 - TRBD1 CASSLQGQGYYEQYF TGCGCCAGCAGCCTCCAGGGACAGGGGTACTACGAGCAGTACTTC
TRBJ2-4 TRBV27 - TRBD2 CASKGASGRADSNIQYF TGTGCCAGCAAAGGGGCTAGCGGGAGGGCCGATTCAAACATTCAGTACTTC
TRBJ1-2 TRBV28 - TRBD1 CASASTGRGNYGYTF TGTGCCAGCGCCTCCACAGGCAGGGGGAACTATGGCTACACCTTC
TRBJ2-7 TRBV7-2 - TRBD1 CASSFPLGQGAREQYF TGTGCCAGCAGCTTCCCCCTAGGACAGGGGGCTAGGGAGCAGTACTTC
TRBJ2-5 TRBV5-1 - TRBD2 CASSFGLAGPQETQYF TGCGCCAGCAGCTTTGGGCTAGCGGGCCCTCAAGAGACCCAGTACTTC
TRBJ2-1 TRBV5-6 - TRBD2 CASSRPSGRGNEQFF TGTGCCAGCAGCCGACCTAGCGGGAGAGGCAATGAGCAGTTCTTC
TRBJ1-1 TRBV28 - - CASSLIQGNTEAFF TGTGCCAGCAGTTTGATTCAGGGGAACACTGAAGCTTTCTTT
TRBJ1-2 TRBV16 - - CASSQFTHADYGYTF TGTGCCAGCAGCCAATTTACACACGCGGACTATGGCTACACCTTC
TRBJ2-3 TRBV11-3 - - CASSLDRRDTQYF TGTGCCAGCAGCTTAGATCGGAGGGATACGCAGTATTTT
TRBJ1-1 TRBV10-3 - - CAIKGGMNTEAFF TGTGCCATCAAAGGGGGGATGAACACTGAAGCTTTCTTT
TRBJ2-6 TRBV10-3 once TRBD1 CATSSGTGDSGANVLTF TGTGCCACCTCCTCCGGGACAGGGGACTCTGGGGCCAACGTCCTGACTTTC
TRBJ2-7 TRBV5-5 - - CASSLDGYEQYF TGTGCCAGCAGCCTGGACGGCTACGAGCAGTACTTC
TRBJ2-7 TRBV18 - - CASSGTDYYEQYF TGTGCCAGCTCAGGGACGGACTACTACGAGCAGTACTTC
TRBJ2-7 TRBV28 few - CASSLQYEQYF TGTGCCAGCAGTCTCCAGTACGAGCAGTACTTC
TRBJ1-5 TRBV28 - TRBD1 CASSADRGRGNQPQHF TGTGCCAGCAGTGCCGACAGGGGGCGCGGCAATCAGCCCCAGCATTTT